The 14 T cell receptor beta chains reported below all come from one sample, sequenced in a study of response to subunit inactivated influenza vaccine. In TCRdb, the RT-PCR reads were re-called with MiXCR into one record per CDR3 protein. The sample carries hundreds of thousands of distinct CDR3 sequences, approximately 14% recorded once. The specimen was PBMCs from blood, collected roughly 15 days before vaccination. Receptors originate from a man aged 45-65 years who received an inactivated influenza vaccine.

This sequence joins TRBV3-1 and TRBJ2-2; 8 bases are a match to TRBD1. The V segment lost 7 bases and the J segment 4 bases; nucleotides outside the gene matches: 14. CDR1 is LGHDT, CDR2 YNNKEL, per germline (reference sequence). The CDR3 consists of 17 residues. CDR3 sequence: CASTLDRGWTPTGELFF. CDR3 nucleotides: TGTGCCAGCACCCTAGACAGGGGTTGGACTCCCACCGGGGAGCTGTTTTTT.

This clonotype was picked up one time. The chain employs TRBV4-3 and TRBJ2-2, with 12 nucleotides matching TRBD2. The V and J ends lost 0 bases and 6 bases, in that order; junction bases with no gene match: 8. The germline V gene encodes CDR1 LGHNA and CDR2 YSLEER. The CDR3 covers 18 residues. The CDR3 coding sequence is TGCGCCAGCAGCCAAGATGGGCTAGCGGGAGGGCGGGCCGGGGAGCTGTTTTTT. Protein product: CASSQDGLAGGRAGELFF.

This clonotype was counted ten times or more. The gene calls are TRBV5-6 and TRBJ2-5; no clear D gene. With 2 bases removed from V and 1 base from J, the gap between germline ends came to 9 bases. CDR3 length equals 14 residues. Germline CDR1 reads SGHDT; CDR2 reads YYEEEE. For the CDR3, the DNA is TGTGCCAGCAGCTTCCTTGTGTCCCAAGAGACCCAGTACTTC. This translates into CASSFLVSQETQYF.

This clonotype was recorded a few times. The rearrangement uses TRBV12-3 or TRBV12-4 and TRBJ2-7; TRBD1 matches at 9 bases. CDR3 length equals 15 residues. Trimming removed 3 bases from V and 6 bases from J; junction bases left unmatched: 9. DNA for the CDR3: TGTGCCAGCAGTTTTACAGGGGGCGCCTTTTCCGAGCAGTACTTC. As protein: CASSFTGGAFSEQYF.

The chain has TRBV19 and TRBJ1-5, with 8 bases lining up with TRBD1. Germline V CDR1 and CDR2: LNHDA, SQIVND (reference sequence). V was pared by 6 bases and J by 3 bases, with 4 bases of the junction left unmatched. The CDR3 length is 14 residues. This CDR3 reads CASRDRVYNQPQHF. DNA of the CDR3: TGTGCCAGTAGGGACAGGGTTTACAATCAGCCCCAGCATTTT.

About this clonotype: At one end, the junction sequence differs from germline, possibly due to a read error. The CDR3 sequence: CATSFRNWETQYF. In DNA, the CDR3 is TGTGCCACCAGTTTCAGGAACTGGGAGACCCAGTACTTC. The genes are TRBV12-3 or TRBV12-4 and TRBJ2-5; D gene ambiguous. This CDR3 is built from 13 residues.

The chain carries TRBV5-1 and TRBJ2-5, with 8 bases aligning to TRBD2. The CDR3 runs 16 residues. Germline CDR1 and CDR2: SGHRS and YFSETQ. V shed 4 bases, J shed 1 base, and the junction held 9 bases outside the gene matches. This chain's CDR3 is CASSPGGSGVQETQYF. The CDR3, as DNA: TGCGCCAGCAGCCCCGGGGGTAGCGGGGTCCAAGAGACCCAGTACTTC.

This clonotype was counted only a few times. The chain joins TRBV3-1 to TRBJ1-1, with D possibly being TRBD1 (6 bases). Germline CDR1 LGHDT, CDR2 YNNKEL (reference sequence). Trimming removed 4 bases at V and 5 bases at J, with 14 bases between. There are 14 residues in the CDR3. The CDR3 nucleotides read TGTGCCAGCAGCCTCGGGACATTTCTTACTGAAGCTTTCTTT. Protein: CASSLGTFLTEAFF.

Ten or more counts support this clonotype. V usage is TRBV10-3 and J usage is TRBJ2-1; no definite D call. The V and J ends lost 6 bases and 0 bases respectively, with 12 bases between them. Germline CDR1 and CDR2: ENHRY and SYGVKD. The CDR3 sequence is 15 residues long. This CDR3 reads CAIRKGPSSYNEQFF. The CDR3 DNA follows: TGTGCCATCAGAAAGGGCCCGAGCTCCTACAATGAGCAGTTCTTC.

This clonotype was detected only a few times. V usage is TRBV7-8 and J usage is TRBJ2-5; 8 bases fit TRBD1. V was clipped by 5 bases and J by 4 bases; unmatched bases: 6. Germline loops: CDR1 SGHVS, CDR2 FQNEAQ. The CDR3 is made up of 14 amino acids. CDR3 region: CASSPIDRGETQYF. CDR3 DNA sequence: TGTGCCAGCAGCCCCATAGACAGGGGAGAGACCCAGTACTTC.

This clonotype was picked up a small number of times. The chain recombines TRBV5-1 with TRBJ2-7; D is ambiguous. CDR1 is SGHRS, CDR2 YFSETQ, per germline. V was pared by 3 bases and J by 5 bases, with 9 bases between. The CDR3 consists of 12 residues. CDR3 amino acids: CASSSRDDEQYF. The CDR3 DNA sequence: TGCGCCAGCAGCTCTCGCGACGACGAGCAGTACTTC.

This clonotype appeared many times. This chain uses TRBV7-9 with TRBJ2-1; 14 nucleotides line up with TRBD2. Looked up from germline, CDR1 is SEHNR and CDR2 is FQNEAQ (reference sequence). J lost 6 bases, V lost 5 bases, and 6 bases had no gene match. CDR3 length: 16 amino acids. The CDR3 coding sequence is TGTGCCAGCAGCCGAGGGACTAGCGGGGGTCGCAATGAGCAGTTCTTC. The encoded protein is CASSRGTSGGRNEQFF.

CDR3 amino acids: CSAREGLAASTDTQYF. CDR3 coding DNA: TGCAGTGCTAGAGAGGGGCTAGCGGCATCCACAGATACGCAGTATTTT. The chain combines TRBV20-1 with TRBJ2-3; 7 nucleotides line up with TRBD2. V dropped 0 bases and J dropped 2; count of bases not matched to a gene: 8. The CDR3 extends over 16 amino acids. Per germline, CDR1 DFQATT and CDR2 SNEGSKA (reference sequence).

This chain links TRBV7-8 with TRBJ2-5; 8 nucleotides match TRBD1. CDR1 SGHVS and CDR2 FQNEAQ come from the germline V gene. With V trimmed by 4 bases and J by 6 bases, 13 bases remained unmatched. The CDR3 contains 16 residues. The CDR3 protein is CASSSRRAGGAKTQYF. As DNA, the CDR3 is TGTGCCAGCAGCTCTAGGCGGGCAGGGGGCGCGAAGACCCAGTACTTC.